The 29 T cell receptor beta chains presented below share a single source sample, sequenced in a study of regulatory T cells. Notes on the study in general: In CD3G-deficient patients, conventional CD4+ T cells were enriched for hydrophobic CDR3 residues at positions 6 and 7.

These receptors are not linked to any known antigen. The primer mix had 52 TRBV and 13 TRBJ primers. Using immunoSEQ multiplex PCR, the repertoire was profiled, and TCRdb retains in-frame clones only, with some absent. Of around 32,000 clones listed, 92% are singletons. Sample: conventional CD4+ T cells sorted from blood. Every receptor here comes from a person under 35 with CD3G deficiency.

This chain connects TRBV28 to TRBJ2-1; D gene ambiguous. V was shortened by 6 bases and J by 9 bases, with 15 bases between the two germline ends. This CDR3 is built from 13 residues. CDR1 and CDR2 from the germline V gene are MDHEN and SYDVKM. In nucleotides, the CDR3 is TGTGCCAGCAGCCTAGGCAGTAGAGGTGAGCAGTTCTTC. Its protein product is CASSLGSRGEQFF.

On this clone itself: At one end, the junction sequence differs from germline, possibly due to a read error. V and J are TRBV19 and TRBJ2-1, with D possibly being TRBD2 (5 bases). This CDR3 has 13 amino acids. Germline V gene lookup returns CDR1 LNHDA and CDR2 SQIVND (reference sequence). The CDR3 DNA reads TGTGCCAGTAGTCCCCCCGGGGTGGCGACGGCGGTCTTC. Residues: CASSPPGVATAVF. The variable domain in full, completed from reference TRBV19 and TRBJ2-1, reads DGGITQSPKYLFRKEGQNVTLSCEQNLNHDAMYWYRQDPGQGLRLIYYSQIVNDFQKGDIAEGYSVSREKKESFPLTVTSAQKNPTAFYLCASSPPGVATAVFGPGTRLTVL.

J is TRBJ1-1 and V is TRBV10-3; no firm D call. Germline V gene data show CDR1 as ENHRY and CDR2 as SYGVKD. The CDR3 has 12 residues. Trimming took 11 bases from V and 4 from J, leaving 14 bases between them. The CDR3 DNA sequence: TGTGCCTCATGTGGGCCAGGCACTGAAGCTTTCTTT. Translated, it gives CASCGPGTEAFF.

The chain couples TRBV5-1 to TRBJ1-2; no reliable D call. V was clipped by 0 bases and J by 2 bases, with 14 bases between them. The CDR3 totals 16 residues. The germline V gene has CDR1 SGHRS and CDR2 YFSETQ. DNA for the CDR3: TGCGCCAGCAGCTTGGGCCCCGGGAGAACGAACTATGGCTACACCTTC. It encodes CASSLGPGRTNYGYTF.

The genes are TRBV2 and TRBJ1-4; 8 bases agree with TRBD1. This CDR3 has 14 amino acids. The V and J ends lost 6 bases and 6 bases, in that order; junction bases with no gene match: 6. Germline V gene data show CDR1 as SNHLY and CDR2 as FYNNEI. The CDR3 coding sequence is TGTGCCAGCAGCCCGACAGGGGCCTATGAAAAACTGTTTTTT. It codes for CASSPTGAYEKLFF.

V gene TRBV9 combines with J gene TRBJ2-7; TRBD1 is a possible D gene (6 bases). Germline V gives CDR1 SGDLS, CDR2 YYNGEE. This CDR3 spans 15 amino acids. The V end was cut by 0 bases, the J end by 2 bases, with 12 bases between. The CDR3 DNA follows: TGTGCCAGCAGCGTAGTTGGACAGTTTCCCTACGAGCAGTACTTC. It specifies CASSVVGQFPYEQYF. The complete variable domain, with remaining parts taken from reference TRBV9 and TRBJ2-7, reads DSGVTQTPKHLITATGQRVTLRCSPRSGDLSVYWYQQSLDQGLQFLIQYYNGEERAKGNILERFSAQQFPDLHSELNLSSLELGDSALYFCASSVVGQFPYEQYFGPGTRLTVT.

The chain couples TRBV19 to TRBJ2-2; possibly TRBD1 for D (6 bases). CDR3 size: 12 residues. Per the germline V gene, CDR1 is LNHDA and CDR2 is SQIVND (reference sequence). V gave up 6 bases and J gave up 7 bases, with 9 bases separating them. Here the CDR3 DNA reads TGTGCCAGTAGAGAACAGGGCGGGGAGCTGTTTTTT. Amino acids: CASREQGGELFF.

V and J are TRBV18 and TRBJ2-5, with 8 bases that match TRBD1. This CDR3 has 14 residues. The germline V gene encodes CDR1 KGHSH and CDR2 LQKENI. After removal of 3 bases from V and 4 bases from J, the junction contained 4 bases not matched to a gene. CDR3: CASSPSTGGETQYF. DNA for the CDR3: TGTGCCAGCTCACCGTCAACAGGGGGAGAGACCCAGTACTTC.

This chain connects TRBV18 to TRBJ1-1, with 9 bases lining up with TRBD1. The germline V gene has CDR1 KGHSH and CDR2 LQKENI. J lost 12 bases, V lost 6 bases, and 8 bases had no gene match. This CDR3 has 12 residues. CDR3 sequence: CASSLGQGMPFF. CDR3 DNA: TGTGCCAGCTCTTTAGGACAGGGGATGCCTTTCTTT.

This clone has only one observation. CDR3 nucleotide sequence: TGCGCCAGCAGCCAAGATGTCCCGGGCTCCTACGAGCAGTACTTC. This gives the protein CASSQDVPGSYEQYF. The chain employs TRBV4-3 and TRBJ2-7; D call uncertain. From germline, CDR1 is LGHNA and CDR2 YSLEER. V lost 0 bases to trimming and J lost 0 bases, with 9 bases between them. The CDR3 sequence is 15 residues long.

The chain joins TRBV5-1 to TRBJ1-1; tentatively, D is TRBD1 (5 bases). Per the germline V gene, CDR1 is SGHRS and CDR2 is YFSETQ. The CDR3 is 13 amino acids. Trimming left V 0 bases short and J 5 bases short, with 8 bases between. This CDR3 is CASSLEGLTEAFF. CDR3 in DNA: TGCGCCAGCAGCTTGGAGGGACTGACTGAAGCTTTCTTT.

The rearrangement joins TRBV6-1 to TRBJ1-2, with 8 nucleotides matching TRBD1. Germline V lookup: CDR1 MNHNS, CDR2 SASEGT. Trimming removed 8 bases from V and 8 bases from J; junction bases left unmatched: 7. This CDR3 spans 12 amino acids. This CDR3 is CASQGQGGGYTF. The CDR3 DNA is TGTGCCAGCCAAGGACAGGGTGGCGGCTACACCTTC.

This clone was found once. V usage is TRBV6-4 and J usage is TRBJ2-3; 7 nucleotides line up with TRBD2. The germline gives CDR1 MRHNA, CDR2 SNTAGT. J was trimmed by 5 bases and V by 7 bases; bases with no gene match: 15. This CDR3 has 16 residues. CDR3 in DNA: TGTGCCAGCAATCCCCCAACAGCGGGAAGAGGAGATACGCAGTATTTT. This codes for CASNPPTAGRGDTQYF.

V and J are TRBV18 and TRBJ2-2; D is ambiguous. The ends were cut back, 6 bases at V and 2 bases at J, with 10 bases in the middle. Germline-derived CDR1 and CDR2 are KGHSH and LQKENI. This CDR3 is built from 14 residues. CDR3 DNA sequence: TGTGCCAGCTCGCTGATGATAAACACCGGGGAGCTGTTTTTT. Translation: CASSLMINTGELFF.

The CDR3 region is CASSMTSWGYTF. The CDR3 DNA follows: TGTGCCAGCAGTATGACGTCCTGGGGCTACACCTTC. The chain employs TRBV6-1 and TRBJ1-2; D is unresolved. Deletions cut 5 bases from V and 8 bases from J, with 12 bases between. The CDR3 consists of 12 residues. Germline V gene lookup returns CDR1 MNHNS and CDR2 SASEGT.

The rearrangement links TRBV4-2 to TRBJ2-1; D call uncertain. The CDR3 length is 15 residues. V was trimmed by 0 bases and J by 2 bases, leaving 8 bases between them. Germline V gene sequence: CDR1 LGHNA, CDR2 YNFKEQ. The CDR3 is CASSQESTPYNEQFF. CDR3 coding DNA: TGTGCCAGCAGCCAAGAATCAACCCCCTACAATGAGCAGTTCTTC.

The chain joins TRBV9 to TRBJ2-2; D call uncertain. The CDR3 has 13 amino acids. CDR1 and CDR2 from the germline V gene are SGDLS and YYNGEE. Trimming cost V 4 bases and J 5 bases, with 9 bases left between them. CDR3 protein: CASSLEQTGELFF. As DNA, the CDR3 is TGTGCCAGCAGCTTGGAACAGACCGGGGAGCTGTTTTTT. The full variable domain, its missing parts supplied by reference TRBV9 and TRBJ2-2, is DSGVTQTPKHLITATGQRVTLRCSPRSGDLSVYWYQQSLDQGLQFLIQYYNGEERAKGNILERFSAQQFPDLHSELNLSSLELGDSALYFCASSLEQTGELFFGEGSRLTVL.

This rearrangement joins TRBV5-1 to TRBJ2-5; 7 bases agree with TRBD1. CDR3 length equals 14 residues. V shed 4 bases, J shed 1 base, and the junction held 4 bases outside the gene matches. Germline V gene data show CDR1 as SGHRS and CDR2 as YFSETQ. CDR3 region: CASSAGTAQETQYF. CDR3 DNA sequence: TGCGCCAGCAGCGCTGGGACAGCCCAAGAGACCCAGTACTTC. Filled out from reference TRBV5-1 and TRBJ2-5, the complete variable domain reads KAGVTQTPRYLIKTRGQQVTLSCSPISGHRSVSWYQQTPGQGLQFLFEYFSETQRNKGNFPGRFSGRQFSNSRSEMNVSTLELGDSALYLCASSAGTAQETQYFGPGTRLLVL.

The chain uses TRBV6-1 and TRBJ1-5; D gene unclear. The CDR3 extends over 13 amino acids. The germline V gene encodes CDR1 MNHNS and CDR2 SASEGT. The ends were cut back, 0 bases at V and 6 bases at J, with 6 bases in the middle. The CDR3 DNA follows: TGTGCCAGCAGTGAAGCGTACGGTCAGCCCCAGCATTTT. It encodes CASSEAYGQPQHF.

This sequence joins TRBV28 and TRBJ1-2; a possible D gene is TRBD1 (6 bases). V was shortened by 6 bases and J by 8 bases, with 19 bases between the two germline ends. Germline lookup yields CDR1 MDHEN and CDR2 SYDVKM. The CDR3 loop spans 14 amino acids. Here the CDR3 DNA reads TGTGCCAGCAGCTCCTGGCAGGGGACGGGAGGCTACACCTTC. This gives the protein CASSSWQGTGGYTF.

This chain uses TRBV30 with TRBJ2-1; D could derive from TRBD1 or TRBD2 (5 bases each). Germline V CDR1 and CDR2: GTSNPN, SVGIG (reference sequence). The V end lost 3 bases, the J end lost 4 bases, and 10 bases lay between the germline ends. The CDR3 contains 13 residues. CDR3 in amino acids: CAWRNEGYNEQFF. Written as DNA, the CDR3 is TGTGCCTGGAGGAACGAGGGGTACAATGAGCAGTTCTTC.

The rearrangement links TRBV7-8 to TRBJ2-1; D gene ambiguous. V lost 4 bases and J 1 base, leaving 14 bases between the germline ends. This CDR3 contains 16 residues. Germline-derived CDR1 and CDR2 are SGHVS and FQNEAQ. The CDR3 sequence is CASSSYRTQSYNEQFF. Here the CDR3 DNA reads TGTGCCAGCAGCTCCTACAGAACACAATCCTACAATGAGCAGTTCTTC.

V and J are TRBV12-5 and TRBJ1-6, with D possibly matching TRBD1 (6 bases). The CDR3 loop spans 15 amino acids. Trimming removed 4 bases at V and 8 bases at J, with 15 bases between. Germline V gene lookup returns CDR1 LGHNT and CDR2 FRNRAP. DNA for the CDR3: TGTGCTAGTGGTTCGGGGGCCGGTAAGCATTCACCCCTCCACTTT. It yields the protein CASGSGAGKHSPLHF. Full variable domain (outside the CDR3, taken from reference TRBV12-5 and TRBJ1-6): DARVTQTPRHKVTEMGQEVTMRCQPILGHNTVFWYRQTMMQGLELLAYFRNRAPLDDSGMPKDRFSAEMPDATLATLKIQPSEPRDSAVYFCASGSGAGKHSPLHFGNGTRLTVT.

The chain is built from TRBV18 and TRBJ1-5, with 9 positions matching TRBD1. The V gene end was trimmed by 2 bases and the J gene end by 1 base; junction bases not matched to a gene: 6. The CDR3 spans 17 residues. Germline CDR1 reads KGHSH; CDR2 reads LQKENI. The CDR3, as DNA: TGTGCCAGCTCACCAGCGACAGGGGGGAGGAGCAATCAGCCCCAGCATTTT. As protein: CASSPATGGRSNQPQHF.

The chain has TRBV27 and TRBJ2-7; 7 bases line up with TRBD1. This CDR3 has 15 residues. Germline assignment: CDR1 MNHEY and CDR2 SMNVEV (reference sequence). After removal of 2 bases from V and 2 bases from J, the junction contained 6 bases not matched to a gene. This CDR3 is CASSLRAGGTYEQYF. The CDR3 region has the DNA TGTGCCAGCAGTTTACGGGCAGGGGGAACCTACGAGCAGTACTTC.

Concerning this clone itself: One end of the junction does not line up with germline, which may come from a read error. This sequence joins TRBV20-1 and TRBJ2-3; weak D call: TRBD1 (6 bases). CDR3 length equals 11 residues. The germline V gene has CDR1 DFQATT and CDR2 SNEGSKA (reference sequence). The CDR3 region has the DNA TGCAGTGCTAGAGATCGGGCATACAGGGTTTTT. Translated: CSARDRAYRVF.

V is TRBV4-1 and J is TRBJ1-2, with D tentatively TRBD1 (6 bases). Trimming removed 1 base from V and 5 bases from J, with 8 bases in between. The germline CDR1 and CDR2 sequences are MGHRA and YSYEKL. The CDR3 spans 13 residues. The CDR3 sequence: CASSQGGPYGYTF. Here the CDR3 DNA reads TGCGCCAGCAGCCAAGGGGGGCCATATGGCTACACCTTC.

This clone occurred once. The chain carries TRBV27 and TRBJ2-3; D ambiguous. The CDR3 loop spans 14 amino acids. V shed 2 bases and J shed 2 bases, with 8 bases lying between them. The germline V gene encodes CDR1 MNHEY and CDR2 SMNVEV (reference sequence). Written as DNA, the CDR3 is TGTGCCAGCAGTTTAACCCCCTCCACAGATACGCAGTATTTT. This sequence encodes CASSLTPSTDTQYF.

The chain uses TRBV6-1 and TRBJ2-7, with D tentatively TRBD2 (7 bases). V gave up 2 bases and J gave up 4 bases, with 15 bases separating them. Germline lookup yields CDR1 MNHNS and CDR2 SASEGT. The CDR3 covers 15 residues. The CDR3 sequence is CASSEWTRGGYEQYF. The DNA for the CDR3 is TGTGCCAGCAGTGAATGGACTAGGGGGGGGTACGAGCAGTACTTC.